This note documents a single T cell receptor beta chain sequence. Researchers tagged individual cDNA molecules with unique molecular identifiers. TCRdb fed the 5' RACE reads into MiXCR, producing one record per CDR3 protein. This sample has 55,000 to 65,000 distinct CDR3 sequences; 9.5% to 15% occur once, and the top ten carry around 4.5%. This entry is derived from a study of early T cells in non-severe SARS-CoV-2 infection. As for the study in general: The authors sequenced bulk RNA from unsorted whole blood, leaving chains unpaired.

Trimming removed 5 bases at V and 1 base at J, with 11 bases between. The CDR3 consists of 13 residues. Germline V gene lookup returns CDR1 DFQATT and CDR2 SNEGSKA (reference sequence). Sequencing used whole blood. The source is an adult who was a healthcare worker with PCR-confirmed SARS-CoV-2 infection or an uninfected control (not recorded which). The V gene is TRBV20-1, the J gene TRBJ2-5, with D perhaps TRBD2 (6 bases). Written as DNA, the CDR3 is TGCAGTGCTTACCAGGGAGGCCAAGAGACCCAGTACTTC. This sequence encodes CSAYQGGQETQYF.